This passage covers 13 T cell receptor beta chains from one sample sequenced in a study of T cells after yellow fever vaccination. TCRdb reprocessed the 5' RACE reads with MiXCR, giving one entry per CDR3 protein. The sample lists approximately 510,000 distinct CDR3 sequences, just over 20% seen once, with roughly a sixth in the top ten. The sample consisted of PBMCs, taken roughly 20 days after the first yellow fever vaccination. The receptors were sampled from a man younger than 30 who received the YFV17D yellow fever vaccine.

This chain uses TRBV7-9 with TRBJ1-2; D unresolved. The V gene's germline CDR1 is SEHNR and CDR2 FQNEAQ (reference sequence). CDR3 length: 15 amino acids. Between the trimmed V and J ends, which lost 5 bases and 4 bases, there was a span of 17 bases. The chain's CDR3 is CASSLDTGRVYGYTF. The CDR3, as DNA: TGTGCCAGCAGCCTTGACACCGGGCGAGTCTATGGCTACACCTTC.

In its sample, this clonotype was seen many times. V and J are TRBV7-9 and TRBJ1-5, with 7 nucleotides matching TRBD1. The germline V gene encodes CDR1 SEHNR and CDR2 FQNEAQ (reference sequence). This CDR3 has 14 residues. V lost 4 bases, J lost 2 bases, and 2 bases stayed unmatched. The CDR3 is CASSSGQRNQPQHF. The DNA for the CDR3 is TGTGCCAGCAGCTCGGGACAGCGCAATCAGCCCCAGCATTTT.

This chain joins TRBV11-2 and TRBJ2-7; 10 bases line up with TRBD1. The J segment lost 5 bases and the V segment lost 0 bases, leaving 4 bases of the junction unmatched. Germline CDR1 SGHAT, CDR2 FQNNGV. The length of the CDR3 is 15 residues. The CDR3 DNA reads TGTGCCAGCAGCTTAGAAGGGACAGGGGTCCACGAGCAGTACTTC. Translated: CASSLEGTGVHEQYF.

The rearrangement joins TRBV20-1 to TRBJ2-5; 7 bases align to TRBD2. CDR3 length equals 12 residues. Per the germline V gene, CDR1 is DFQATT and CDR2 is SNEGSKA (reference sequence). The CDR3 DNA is TGCAGCCCTAGCGGTAACCAAGAGACCCAGTACTTC. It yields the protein CSPSGNQETQYF.

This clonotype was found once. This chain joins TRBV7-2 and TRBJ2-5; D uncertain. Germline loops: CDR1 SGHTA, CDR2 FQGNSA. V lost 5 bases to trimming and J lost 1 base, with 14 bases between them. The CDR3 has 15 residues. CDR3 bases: TGTGCCAGCAGCCCCGGATCCTCGGTCCAAGAGACCCAGTACTTC. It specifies CASSPGSSVQETQYF. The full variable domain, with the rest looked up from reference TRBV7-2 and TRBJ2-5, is GAGVSQSPSNKVTEKGKDVELRCDPISGHTALYWYRQSLGQGLEFLIYFQGNSAPDKSGLPSDRFSAERTGGSVSTLTIQRTQQEDSAVYLCASSPGSSVQETQYFGPGTRLLVL.

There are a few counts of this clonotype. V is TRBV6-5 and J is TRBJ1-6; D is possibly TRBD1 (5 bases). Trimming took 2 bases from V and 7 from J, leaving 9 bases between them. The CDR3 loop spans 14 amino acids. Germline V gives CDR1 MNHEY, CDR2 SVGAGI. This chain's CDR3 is CASSYGGGNSPLHF. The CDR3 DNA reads TGTGCCAGCAGTTACGGGGGGGGGAATTCACCCCTCCACTTT.

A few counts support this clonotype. CDR3 DNA: TGCAGTGCCAACCCCGCCGGAAACACCGGGGAGCTGTTTTTT. Its translation: CSANPAGNTGELFF. J is TRBJ2-2 and V is TRBV20-1; no firm D call. The CDR3 extends over 14 amino acids. The germline gives CDR1 DFQATT, CDR2 SNEGSKA (reference sequence). V lost 6 bases and J lost 2, with 13 bases in between.

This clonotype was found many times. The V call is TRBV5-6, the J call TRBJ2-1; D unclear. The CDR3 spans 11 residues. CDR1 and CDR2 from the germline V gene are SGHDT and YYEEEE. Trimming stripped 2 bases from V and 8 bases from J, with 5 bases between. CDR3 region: CASSLDHEQFF. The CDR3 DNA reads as TGTGCCAGCAGCTTAGATCATGAGCAGTTCTTC.

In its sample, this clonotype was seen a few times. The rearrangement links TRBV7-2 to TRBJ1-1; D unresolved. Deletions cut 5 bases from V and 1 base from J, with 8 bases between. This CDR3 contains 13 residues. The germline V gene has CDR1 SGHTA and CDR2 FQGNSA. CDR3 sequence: CASSANRNTEAFF. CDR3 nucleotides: TGTGCCAGCAGCGCGAACAGGAACACTGAAGCTTTCTTT.

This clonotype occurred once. The DNA for the CDR3 is TGTGCCAGCACTCCCGGAGGGACTACCCAAGAGACCCAGTACTTC. Its translation: CASTPGGTTQETQYF. This sequence joins TRBV12-3 or TRBV12-4 and TRBJ2-5; 7 nucleotides line up with TRBD2. This CDR3 is 15 amino acids long. V was clipped by 7 bases and J by 1 base; unmatched bases: 9.

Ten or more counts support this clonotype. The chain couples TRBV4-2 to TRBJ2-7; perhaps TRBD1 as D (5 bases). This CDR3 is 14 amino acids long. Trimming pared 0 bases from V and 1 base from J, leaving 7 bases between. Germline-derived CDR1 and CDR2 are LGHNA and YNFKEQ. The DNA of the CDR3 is TGTGCCAGCAGCCAAGATGCAGGGTCCTACGAGCAGTACTTC. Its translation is CASSQDAGSYEQYF.

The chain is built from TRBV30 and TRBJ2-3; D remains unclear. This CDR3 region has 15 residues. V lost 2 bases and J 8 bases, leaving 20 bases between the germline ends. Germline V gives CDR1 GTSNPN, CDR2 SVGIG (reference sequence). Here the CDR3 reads CAWSLGPNPLSTQYF. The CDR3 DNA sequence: TGTGCCTGGAGTCTTGGCCCTAACCCCTTAAGTACGCAGTATTTT.

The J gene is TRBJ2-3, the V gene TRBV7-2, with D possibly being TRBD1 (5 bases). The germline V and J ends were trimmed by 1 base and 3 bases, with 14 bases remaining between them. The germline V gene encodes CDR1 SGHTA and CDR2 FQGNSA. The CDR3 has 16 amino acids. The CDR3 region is CASSLDHRGGTDTQYF. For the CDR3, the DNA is TGTGCCAGCAGCTTAGACCATAGGGGTGGTACAGATACGCAGTATTTT.